The rows below give T cell receptor beta chains drawn from one sample of a study of CD4 T cell repertoires in COVID-19. Sequencing was performed with immunoSEQ multiplex PCR; in TCRdb, only in-frame clones are kept and a portion is missing. The table records more than 65,000 clones, around four fifths of them present only once. The starting material was CD4+ T cells from peripheral blood, obtained after recovery from COVID-19. These receptors all stem from a human donor who had COVID-19. The CDR3 runs from the conserved cysteine through the conserved F or W. D genes are given only for firm matches. Only part of the rows carry a size: once, few, many, or a class if the clone is expanded.

j_gene	v_gene	abundance	d_gene	CDR3aa	CDR3nt
TRBJ2-7	TRBV5-1	NA	TRBD1	CASSVGQAGYEQYF	TGCGCCAGCAGCGTGGGACAGGCGGGGTACGAGCAGTACTTC
TRBJ1-5	TRBV6-4	NA	NA	CASSLPADYSNQPQHF	TGTGCCAGCAGTCTGCCGGCGGACTATAGCAATCAGCCCCAGCATTTT
TRBJ2-4	TRBV3-1/TRBV3-2	NA	NA	CASSHQGPIQYF	TGTGCCAGCAGCCACCAGGGACCGATTCAGTACTTC
TRBJ2-2	TRBV4-1	NA	TRBD2	CASSRNSPGLGAGELFF	TGCGCCAGCAGCCGAAATTCGCCGGGACTAGGTGCCGGGGAGCTGTTTTTT
TRBJ1-2	TRBV27	NA	NA	CASSPRTALNYGYTF	TGTGCCAGCAGCCCCAGGACAGCACTTAACTATGGCTACACCTTC
TRBJ2-3	TRBV9	NA	NA	CASSVGGVRTDTQYF	TGTGCCAGCAGCGTAGGGGGGGTTCGAACAGATACGCAGTATTTT
TRBJ2-3	TRBV2	few	TRBD1	CASSLATGGADTQYF	TGTGCCAGCAGCCTTGCCACAGGGGGTGCAGATACGCAGTATTTT
TRBJ1-3	TRBV3-1/TRBV3-2	NA	NA	CASSQDRGNTIYF	TGTGCCAGCAGCCAAGATCGGGGAAACACCATATATTTT
TRBJ2-5	TRBV2	NA	TRBD1	CASTLDRGPETQYF	TGTGCCAGCACCCTTGACAGGGGCCCAGAGACCCAGTACTTC
TRBJ2-2	TRBV9	NA	NA	CASSKDTGDTGELFF	TGTGCCAGCAGCAAGGACACGGGTGACACCGGGGAGCTGTTTTTT
TRBJ2-5	TRBV14	NA	NA	CASSQGSSPAQETQYF	TGTGCCAGCAGCCAAGGTTCCAGCCCAGCCCAAGAGACCCAGTACTTC
TRBJ2-3	TRBV19	once	TRBD1	CASSQGQLASGDTQYF	TGTGCCAGTAGCCAGGGACAGCTAGCATCCGGAGATACGCAGTATTTT
TRBJ2-4	TRBV5-1	NA	NA	CASSLVQNIQYF	TGCGCCAGCAGCTTGGTGCAAAACATTCAGTACTTC
TRBJ2-1	TRBV28	NA	NA	CASSFPGESYNEQFF	TGTGCCAGCAGTTTTCCAGGGGAAAGCTACAATGAGCAGTTCTTC
TRBJ1-1	TRBV6-5	NA	NA	CASKPSGGTEAFF	TGTGCCAGCAAGCCCTCTGGGGGGACTGAAGCTTTCTTT
TRBJ2-4	TRBV11-3	NA	NA	CASSSGDGKNIQYF	TGTGCCAGCAGTTCAGGGGATGGAAAAAACATTCAGTACTTC
TRBJ1-4	TRBV9	NA	TRBD1	CASSEDRGREKLFF	TGTGCCAGCAGCGAGGACAGGGGGCGTGAAAAACTGTTTTTT
TRBJ2-1	TRBV7-9	NA	TRBD2	CASSFSLAGGNEQFF	TGTGCCAGCAGCTTTAGTCTAGCGGGAGGAAATGAGCAGTTCTTC
TRBJ1-5	TRBV19	NA	TRBD1	CASSMTGESNQPQHF	TGTGCCAGTAGCATGACAGGGGAAAGCAATCAGCCCCAGCATTTT
TRBJ2-7	TRBV5-1	NA	TRBD2	CASSPSLAGGGEQYF	TGCGCCAGCAGCCCCTCCCTAGCGGGAGGGGGGGAGCAGTACTTC
TRBJ2-5	TRBV12-5	NA	TRBD1	CASGGTTGARETQYF	TGTGCTAGTGGTGGTACAACAGGGGCTCGGGAGACCCAGTACTTC
TRBJ1-6	TRBV7-9	NA	NA	CASSFNDRPLHF	TGTGCCAGCAGCTTCAACGATCGACCCCTCCACTTT
TRBJ1-1	TRBV29-1	NA	NA	CSVSQGNTEAFF	TGCAGCGTGTCACAGGGGAACACTGAAGCTTTCTTT
TRBJ2-5	TRBV7-9	NA	TRBD2	CASSLGAGVGETQYF	TGTGCCAGCAGCTTAGGAGCGGGAGTAGGAGAGACCCAGTACTTC
TRBJ2-7	TRBV6-5	NA	TRBD2	CATNRDYGSYEQYF	TGTGCCACCAACCGGGACTATGGCTCCTACGAGCAGTACTTC
TRBJ2-2	TRBV14	NA	NA	CASSPRANTGELFF	TGTGCCAGCAGCCCCAGGGCGAACACCGGGGAGCTGTTTTTT
TRBJ2-2	TRBV4-2	NA	NA	CASSQEWANTGELFF	TGTGCCAGCAGCCAAGAGTGGGCGAACACCGGGGAGCTGTTTTTT
TRBJ2-5	TRBV5-5	NA	NA	CASSSDIDQETQYF	TGTGCCAGCAGCTCCGACATTGACCAAGAGACCCAGTACTTC
TRBJ2-7	TRBV5-4	NA	TRBD2	CASSSKRESNEQYF	TGTGCCAGCAGCTCCAAGCGGGAGAGCAACGAGCAGTACTTC
TRBJ2-1	TRBV2	NA	NA	CASSERSGRFSSYNEQFF	TGTGCCAGCAGTGAACGGTCCGGCAGATTTAGCTCCTACAATGAGCAGTTCTTC
TRBJ2-5	TRBV7-9	NA	NA	CASSFFTGQETQYF	TGTGCCAGCAGCTTTTTTACAGGACAAGAGACCCAGTACTTC
TRBJ1-4	TRBV7-8	NA	NA	CASSKIAEKNEKLFF	TGTGCCAGCAGTAAAATCGCAGAAAAGAATGAAAAACTGTTTTTT
TRBJ2-7	TRBV27	NA	NA	CASSLKGQGLLYEQYF	TGTGCCAGCAGTTTAAAGGGGCAGGGTCTTCTCTACGAGCAGTACTTC
TRBJ2-2	TRBV7-9	few	NA	CASSFDSNTGELFF	TGTGCCAGCAGCTTTGACAGTAACACCGGGGAGCTGTTTTTT
TRBJ2-7	TRBV5-1	once	TRBD1	CASSLPTGTGNEQYF	TGCGCCAGCAGCTTACCAACCGGGACAGGGAACGAGCAGTACTTC
TRBJ1-1	TRBV27	NA	NA	CASTHEGAFF	TGTGCCAGCACCCATGAGGGAGCTTTCTTT
TRBJ1-1	TRBV5-1	NA	NA	CASSSLRGGDSEAFF	TGCGCCAGCAGCAGTCTCAGGGGCGGAGATTCGGAGGCTTTCTTT
TRBJ2-7	TRBV9	NA	NA	CASSVGRGGRSSYEQYF	TGTGCCAGCAGCGTAGGGAGGGGCGGAAGGAGCTCCTACGAGCAGTACTTC
TRBJ2-3	TRBV7-2	NA	TRBD2	CASRPGLAADTQYF	TGTGCCAGCAGGCCGGGACTAGCTGCAGATACGCAGTATTTT
TRBJ1-2	TRBV19	NA	NA	CASSIVGHGYTF	TGTGCCAGTAGTATAGTTGGGCACGGCTACACCTTC
TRBJ1-5	TRBV24-1	few	NA	CATPFGGNQPQHF	TGTGCCACCCCTTTTGGTGGCAATCAGCCCCAGCATTTT
TRBJ2-5	TRBV5-6	NA	NA	CASSLDLLETQYF	TGTGCCAGCAGCTTGGACCTTCTGGAGACCCAGTACTTC
TRBJ2-1	TRBV18	once	NA	CASSPSQRGSSYNEQFF	TGTGCCAGCTCACCAAGCCAGAGGGGGAGCTCCTACAATGAGCAGTTCTTC
TRBJ1-2	TRBV7-9	NA	NA	CASSPRAQGGNGYTF	TGTGCCAGCAGCCCACGGGCCCAGGGCGGCAATGGCTACACCTTC
TRBJ1-2	TRBV25-1	few	NA	CASSAATALFYGYTF	TGTGCCAGCAGTGCCGCAACGGCCTTGTTCTATGGCTACACCTTC
TRBJ1-6	TRBV2	NA	NA	CASSEQVDSPLHF	TGTGCCAGCAGTGAACAGGTCGACTCACCCCTCCACTTT
TRBJ1-4	TRBV7-8	few	NA	CASSLTKGEKLFF	TGTGCCAGCAGCTTAACTAAAGGAGAAAAACTGTTTTTT
TRBJ1-6	TRBV7-2	NA	NA	CASSPSTVSGNSPFHF	TGTGCCAGCAGCCCTTCGACAGTGAGCGGCAATTCACCCTTCCACTTT
TRBJ2-7	TRBV5-1	NA	TRBD2	CASSLGPPTSGRREQYF	TGCGCCAGCAGCTTGGGTCCCCCGACTAGCGGGAGGCGGGAGCAGTACTTC
TRBJ2-5	TRBV11-2	few	NA	CASSLNSVETQYF	TGTGCCAGCAGTTTGAATAGCGTAGAGACCCAGTACTTC
TRBJ1-5	TRBV19	NA	NA	CASSMKGDSNQPQHF	TGTGCCAGTAGTATGAAAGGGGATAGCAATCAGCCCCAGCATTTT
TRBJ1-3	TRBV6-5	NA	NA	CASSRQPAGHGTIYF	TGTGCCAGCAGCCGCCAACCGGCAGGCCACGGGACCATATATTTT
TRBJ2-7	TRBV7-8	NA	NA	CASSLGAASYEQYF	TGTGCCAGCAGCTTAGGGGCAGCCTCCTACGAGCAGTACTTC
TRBJ1-5	TRBV6-1	NA	NA	CASSEALLVYSNQPQHF	TGTGCCAGCAGTGAAGCGCTTCTGGTGTATAGCAATCAGCCCCAGCATTTT